These T cell receptor beta chains were read from a single sample in a study of T cells in Graves' hyperthyroidism and ophthalmopathy. TCRdb reanalysed the multiplex PCR reads using MiXCR and keeps one entry per CDR3 protein. Of roughly 600,000 distinct CDR3 sequences in the sample, more than 12% were seen once. Sequenced sample: blood. The receptors shown here come from a woman between 50 and 59 years old with Graves' ophthalmopathy. The conserved cysteine and the conserved F or W are not part of the CDR3 here. Each record gives: CDR3 protein, V gene.

CDR3aa: ASSQERSGTSGRLF; v_gene: TRBV3-1
CDR3aa: ASGSGAETQY; v_gene: TRBV28
CDR3aa: ASFTGSLANEKLF; v_gene: TRBV6-1
CDR3aa: ASSLVPGSISGNTIY; v_gene: TRBV7-2
CDR3aa: ASSLALKTQY; v_gene: TRBV7-9
CDR3aa: ATSDIAGARVGNEQF; v_gene: TRBV2
CDR3aa: ASSLASGLAGGDTQY; v_gene: TRBV13
CDR3aa: AISTWGNEQF; v_gene: TRBV6-1
CDR3aa: SVAGHARARTGELF; v_gene: TRBV29-1
CDR3aa: ASSPDRGGGTQY; v_gene: TRBV7-2
CDR3aa: ASSTPGTGVPDTQY; v_gene: TRBV7-2
CDR3aa: ASKRAGEQF; v_gene: TRBV6-2/TRBV6-3